One sample yielded the 14 T cell receptor beta chains listed below, sequenced in a study of blood T cell repertoires in COVID-19. The method was immunoSEQ multiplex PCR; TCRdb's version includes in-frame clones alone and lacks a portion of them. Here the sample spans 400,000 to 450,000 clones, approximately 90% being singletons. What was sequenced was peripheral blood. Receptors originate from a woman in her forties with COVID-19, enrolled during active disease.

J is TRBJ1-6 and V is TRBV5-1, with TRBD1 matching over 7 bases. Germline V lookup: CDR1 SGHRS, CDR2 YFSETQ. The J segment lost 5 bases and the V segment lost 5 bases, leaving 4 bases of the junction unmatched. The CDR3 totals 14 residues. CDR3 sequence reads: CASSYGTDNSPLHF. The CDR3 nucleotides are TGCGCCAGCAGTTATGGGACAGATAATTCACCCCTCCACTTT. The variable domain in full, completed from reference TRBV5-1 and TRBJ1-6, reads KAGVTQTPRYLIKTRGQQVTLSCSPISGHRSVSWYQQTPGQGLQFLFEYFSETQRNKGNFPGRFSGRQFSNSRSEMNVSTLELGDSALYLCASSYGTDNSPLHFGNGTRLTVT.

The chain recombines TRBV19 with TRBJ1-1, with D perhaps TRBD1 (6 bases). The ends were cut back, 5 bases at V and 0 bases at J, with 13 bases in the middle. This CDR3 is built from 15 residues. Germline V CDR1 and CDR2: LNHDA, SQIVND (reference sequence). CDR3 loop: CASSAIDRLNTEAFF. CDR3 DNA sequence: TGTGCCAGTAGTGCCATCGACAGGTTGAACACTGAAGCTTTCTTT.

The gene calls are TRBV11-1 and TRBJ2-2; TRBD1 matches at 10 bases. This CDR3 has 15 amino acids. Germline V CDR1 and CDR2: SGHAT, FQDESV (reference sequence). V dropped 5 bases and J dropped 5; count of bases not matched to a gene: 5. The CDR3 nucleotides are TGTGCCAGCAGCGACCCGGGACAGGGGACCGGGGAGCTGTTTTTT. It encodes CASSDPGQGTGELFF.

The gene calls are TRBV7-9 and TRBJ2-1; TRBD2 aligns across 11 bases. The ends lost 4 bases at V and 7 bases at J; junction bases unmatched: 9. The CDR3 has 16 amino acids. The germline V gene encodes CDR1 SEHNR and CDR2 FQNEAQ (reference sequence). The DNA of the CDR3 is TGTGCCAGCAGCTCGATACTAGCGGGAGAGCTGAATGAGCAGTTCTTC. It translates to CASSSILAGELNEQFF.

J is TRBJ2-3 and V is TRBV6-5; tentative D call: TRBD2 (6 bases). The CDR3 consists of 14 residues. Germline-derived CDR1 and CDR2 are MNHEY and SVGAGI. The V end lost 0 bases, the J end lost 10 bases, and 14 bases lay between the germline ends. CDR3 DNA: TGTGCCAGCAGTTACTCGATTAGCGGTCGTGCGCAGTATTTT. Translating it yields CASSYSISGRAQYF.

This sequence joins TRBV5-1 and TRBJ2-1; D gene ambiguous. This CDR3 has 16 amino acids. V was cut by 2 bases and J by 1 base, with 13 bases left in between. Germline CDR1 and CDR2: SGHRS and YFSETQ. DNA for the CDR3: TGCGCCAGCAGCTTTCAGGCATCCTCGTCCTACAATGAGCAGTTCTTC. Its translation: CASSFQASSSYNEQFF.

The chain uses TRBV5-8 and TRBJ1-4; D is ambiguous. Germline assignment: CDR1 SGHTS and CDR2 YDEGEE. With 0 bases removed from V and 4 bases from J, the gap between germline ends came to 10 bases. This CDR3 region has 15 residues. The chain's CDR3 is CASSLGVNFNEKLFF. Written as DNA, the CDR3 is TGTGCCAGCAGCTTGGGCGTCAACTTTAATGAAAAACTGTTTTTT.

V gene TRBV5-1 combines with J gene TRBJ2-3; 10 positions match TRBD1. The CDR3 is 15 amino acids. The J segment lost 1 base and the V segment lost 4 bases, leaving 3 bases of the junction unmatched. Germline V gene sequence: CDR1 SGHRS, CDR2 YFSETQ. The CDR3 reads CASSPGTGGTDTQYF. In DNA, the CDR3 is TGCGCCAGCAGCCCCGGGACAGGGGGCACAGATACGCAGTATTTT.

The V and J genes are TRBV30 and TRBJ2-7; D unresolved. Trimming removed 1 base from V and 2 bases from J, with 6 bases in between. Germline V gene lookup returns CDR1 GTSNPN and CDR2 SVGIG (reference sequence). This CDR3 contains 12 residues. The CDR3 DNA sequence: TGTGCCTGGAGTGCAACAGCCTACGAGCAGTACTTC. It yields the protein CAWSATAYEQYF.

Here the CDR3 DNA reads TGTGCCAGCAGCTCCGGACTAGCGGGCCGCTACAATGAGCAGTTCTTC. It codes for CASSSGLAGRYNEQFF. This chain joins TRBV7-8 and TRBJ2-1; 11 bases map to TRBD2. The germline CDR1 and CDR2 sequences are SGHVS and FQNEAQ. V was clipped by 4 bases and J by 3 bases; unmatched bases: 5. The CDR3 runs 16 residues.

This sequence joins TRBV5-1 and TRBJ1-1, with TRBD1 identical over 8 bases. The CDR3 totals 15 residues. Germline values: CDR1 SGHRS, CDR2 YFSETQ. Trimming cost V 0 bases and J 6 bases; bases outside gene matches: 7. The CDR3 coding sequence is TGCGCCAGCAGCTTGGTGGGACAGGTCGGTTCTGAAGCTTTCTTT. Protein sequence: CASSLVGQVGSEAFF. Full variable domain (rest looked up from reference TRBV5-1 and TRBJ1-1): KAGVTQTPRYLIKTRGQQVTLSCSPISGHRSVSWYQQTPGQGLQFLFEYFSETQRNKGNFPGRFSGRQFSNSRSEMNVSTLELGDSALYLCASSLVGQVGSEAFFGQGTRLTVV.

The genes are TRBV18 and TRBJ2-3; 8 nucleotides align to TRBD2. CDR1 is KGHSH, CDR2 LQKENI, per germline. The trim removed 0 bases at V and 0 bases at J, leaving 14 bases unmatched. There are 20 residues in the CDR3. This CDR3 reads CASSPPDRAGAFPSTDTQYF. Written as DNA, the CDR3 is TGTGCCAGCTCACCACCGGATCGAGCGGGGGCCTTCCCTAGCACAGATACGCAGTATTTT.

CDR3 DNA: TGTGCCAGTAGTATTGAGGGACAGTCGGGAGGCTACACCTTC. Protein product: CASSIEGQSGGYTF. The chain has TRBV19 and TRBJ1-2, with 7 bases that match TRBD1. The CDR3 totals 14 residues. The V gene's germline CDR1 is LNHDA and CDR2 SQIVND (reference sequence). J gave up 8 bases and V 3 bases, and 9 bases lay outside the gene matches.

The V call is TRBV28, the J call TRBJ1-4; 9 bases are a match to TRBD1. The V segment lost 4 bases and the J segment 7 bases; nucleotides outside the gene matches: 16. The CDR3 runs 18 residues. Germline loops: CDR1 MDHEN, CDR2 SYDVKM. CDR3 bases: TGTGCCAGCAGTTCACCGGGACAGGGTGCGGGAGAGGGTGAAAAACTGTTTTTT. Its protein is CASSSPGQGAGEGEKLFF.